This T cell receptor beta chain is from a study of vaccination effects on CD4 cells after COVID-19 (dated by TCRdb to 2022 to 2024). In the study overall: Post-vaccine samples across the study were collected a median of 72 days after the second dose, with a range of 14 to 241. The full study included some 10 COVID-19 convalescent patients and a handful of SARS-CoV-2-naive healthy vaccine recipients. In the study, cultures from other donors were sequenced using the Oncomine TCR Beta short-read assay on an Illumina iSeq 100. SARS-CoV-2 spike-specific CD4+ TCR repertoires were compared before and after mRNA vaccination in COVID-19 convalescent patients and in infection-naive vaccine recipients.

To identify antigen-specific CD4+ T cell clonotypes by their expansion, the ViraFEST assay first stimulated PBMC with viral peptide pools and then applied TCR sequencing. After approximately 11 days of culture, CD4+ T cells were isolated with the EasySep CD4+ T cell isolation kit. Participants received two doses of either the BNT162b2 or the mRNA-1273 mRNA SARS-CoV-2 vaccine. None of the healthy vaccine recipients had a prior SARS-CoV-2 infection, which was confirmed by nucleocapsid antibody tests that came back negative both before and after vaccination. Each well held over 1.5 million PBMC cultured in IMDM containing around 5% human AB serum, 8 to 10 IU/ml IL-2 and gentamicin, along with about 10 ug/ml peptides. Half of the culture medium was replaced with fresh IL-2-containing medium on days 3 and 7. Unless noted otherwise, every peptide stimulation condition was cultured in triplicate wells. Using Ficoll-Paque Plus gradient centrifugation, PBMC were separated from whole blood and then either used fresh or cryopreserved at -140C. The overlapping peptide pools covered the spike proteins of SARS-CoV-2 and of the common cold coronaviruses HCoV-NL63, HCoV-OC43 and HCoV-229E. Genomic DNA was extracted from cultured CD4+ T cells with the QIAamp micro DNA kit.

The library relied on the immunoSEQ multiplex PCR assay. DNA from the CD4+ T cells that had been cultured and isolated underwent TCR beta CDR3 sequencing. On the authors' methods: Non-productive TCR sequences were removed and reads were trimmed to the CDR3 region, keeping CDR3s of at least 7 amino acids. The MANAFEST web app was used to pick out antigen-specific clonotypes by comparing their expansion in peptide wells with that in reference cultures. Positive clones required FDR<0.05 expansion versus reference and all other wells, odds ratio above 5, and frequency above 0.1% in two replicate wells. Cross-reactive clonotypes were defined as significantly expanded in SARS-CoV-2 spike wells and in at least one common cold coronavirus spike condition. CDR3 similarity was assessed by Levenshtein distance using the stringdist R package, and unrooted trees were constructed with ape in R 3.6.1. In TCRdb, the immuneACCESS table is reduced to in-frame sequences with V and J assigned. These tables do not hold every clone; where another copy was compared, an unresolved V gene accounts for under half, and the others remain unexplained. That table gives V, J and clone size, and the DNA gave D and trimming. The sample table holds approximately 28,000 clones, of which roughly 79% were seen once. The ten largest account for around 6.5% of the sample.

Notes on this clone: No cognate antigen has been identified for it. The sample holds no much larger clone one base away, and base qualities are not on file.

Per the germline V gene (reference sequence), LNHDA is the CDR1 and SQIVND is the CDR2. The cysteine opens and the phenylalanine closes a CDR3 of 14 amino acids. Only the CDR3 DNA is retained, 42 bases long and in frame from the first base. V has 5 bases trimmed and J has 5 bases trimmed; junction bases matching no gene number 6. General findings and caveats noted by the study authors: The study was limited by a small number of convalescent patients and lacked early post-infection timepoints. In healthy vaccine recipients, vaccine-induced clones were almost all SARS-CoV-2 mono-reactive, with only 1 of 255 being cross-reactive with common cold coronaviruses. Marked clonal contraction was observed in both infection-induced and vaccine-induced clones at late post-vaccination timepoints, consistent with waning T cell responses.

Sequences were derived from CD4+ T cells from PBMCs cultured with SARS-CoV-2 spike peptides, sampled after COVID-19 vaccination. The cell subset or site label corresponds to: SARS-CoV-2 spike overlapping peptide pool stimulation. The TCR sequence derives from a human donor who received a COVID-19 vaccine. Some clones in this sample may be carry-over from other donors' samples. Here the chain combines TRBV19 and TRBJ1-3; 7 central nucleotides agree with TRBD1. The sequenced DNA: TGTGCCAGTAGTCCCATGGACAGGAGAAACACCATATATTTT. It is translated as CASSPMDRRNTIYF.